This TCR beta chain was documented in a study of blood T cell repertoires in COVID-19. Original analysis: The assay estimated nucleated cells by amplifying reference gene primers. The repertoire was sequenced with immunoSEQ multiplex PCR; TCRdb's copy has only in-frame clones and lacks some. That table is the source of V, J and clone size, and D and trimming were worked out from the DNA. The table shows approximately 270,000 clones, with about 87% occurring only once. The germline V gene encodes CDR1 LNHNV and CDR2 YYDKDF (reference sequence). CDR3 length: 12 residues. V lost 0 bases to trimming and J lost 8 bases, with 4 bases between them. Adults between about 18 and 89 years of age took part from 24 US areas. The study assigned cohorts using participant-reported clinical history.

The chain carries TRBV15 and TRBJ1-4; no firm D call. Sequencing used PBMCs or T cells enriched from blood (not recorded which). The origin of this receptor is a woman aged 25 to 45 with acute COVID-19. This chain's CDR3 is CATSRDPEKLFF. In DNA, the CDR3 is TGTGCCACCAGCAGAGATCCAGAAAAACTGTTTTTT. The entire variable domain, with the rest obtained from reference TRBV15 and TRBJ1-4, is as follows: DAMVIQNPRYQVTQFGKPVTLSCSQTLNHNVMYWYQQKSSQAPKLLFHYYDKDFNNEADTPDNFQSRRPNTSFCFLDIRSPGLGDTAMYLCATSRDPEKLFFGSGTQLSVL.